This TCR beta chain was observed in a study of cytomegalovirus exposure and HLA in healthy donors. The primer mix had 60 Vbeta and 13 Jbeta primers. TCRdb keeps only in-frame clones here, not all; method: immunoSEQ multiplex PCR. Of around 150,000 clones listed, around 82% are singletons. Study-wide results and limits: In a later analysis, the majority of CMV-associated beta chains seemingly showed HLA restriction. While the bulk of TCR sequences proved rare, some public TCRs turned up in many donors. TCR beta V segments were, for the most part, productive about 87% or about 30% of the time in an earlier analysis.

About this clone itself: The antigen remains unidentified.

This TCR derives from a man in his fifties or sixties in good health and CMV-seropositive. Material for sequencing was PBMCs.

CDR3: CASSFGTGDYEQYF. CDR3 bases: TGTGCCAGCAGCTTCGGGACAGGAGACTACGAGCAGTACTTC. This sequence joins TRBV7-9 and TRBJ2-5; 8 bases agree with TRBD1. TRBJ2-7 matches the DNA end more closely, so the J call is doubtful. CDR1 and CDR2 from the germline V gene are SEHNR and FQNEAQ (reference sequence). This CDR3 has 14 residues.